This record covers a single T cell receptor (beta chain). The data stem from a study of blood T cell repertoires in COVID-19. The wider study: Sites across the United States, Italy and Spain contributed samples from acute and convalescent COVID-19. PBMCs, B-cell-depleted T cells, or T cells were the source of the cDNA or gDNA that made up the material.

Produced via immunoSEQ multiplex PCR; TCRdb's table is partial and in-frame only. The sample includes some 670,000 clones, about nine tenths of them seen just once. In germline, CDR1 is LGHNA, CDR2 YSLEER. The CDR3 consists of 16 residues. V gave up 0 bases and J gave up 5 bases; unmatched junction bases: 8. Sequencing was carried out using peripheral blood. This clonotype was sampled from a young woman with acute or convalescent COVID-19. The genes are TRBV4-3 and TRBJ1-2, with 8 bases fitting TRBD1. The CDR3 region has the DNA TGCGCCAGCAGCCAAGACCCGGGACAGGCAAATTATGGCTACACCTTC. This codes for CASSQDPGQANYGYTF.